These T cell receptor beta chains were read from a single sample in a study of tumor-infiltrating lymphocytes in primary liver carcinoma. TCRdb independently ran MiXCR on the multiplex PCR reads; one entry per CDR3 protein. The data show about 120,000 distinct CDR3 sequences, with about two thirds seen just once and more than 7% held by the top ten. The sample taken for sequencing was tumor-adjacent normal liver tissue. These receptors came from a woman aged 55-75 years with primary liver carcinoma and hepatitis B virus infection. Each CDR3 is given with its conserved first and last residue. A D gene is named only where the DNA matches it firmly. Clone sizes are given selectively: once, few, many, or a class where the clone is expanded.

size	V	D	J	CDR3	DNA
medium-sized	TRBV11-2	-	TRBJ2-7	CASSLASGAGGYEQYF	TGTGCCAGCAGCTTAGCGTCGGGGGCAGGAGGCTACGAGCAGTACTTC
-	TRBV11-3	TRBD1	TRBJ2-5	CASSLGLATGVRQETQYF	TGTGCCAGCAGCTTAGGGTTGGCGACAGGGGTCCGGCAAGAGACCCAATACTTC
-	TRBV6-5	-	TRBJ2-1	CASSPGQPIYNKQFF	TGTGCCAGCAGTCCCGGACAGCCGATCTACAATAAGCAGTTCTTC
once	TRBV6-6	-	TRBJ1-2	CASSYVNRGGYTF	TGTGCCAGCAGTTACGTGAACAGAGGCGGCTACACCTTC
medium-sized	TRBV11-2	-	TRBJ2-7	CASSFSTGRANEQYF	TGTGCCAGCAGCTTCAGCACAGGAAGGGCTAACGAGCAGTACTTC
-	TRBV29-1	TRBD1	TRBJ2-1	CSVEYLTGTHEQFF	TGCAGCGTTGAATACCTGACAGGGACGCATGAGCAGTTCTTC
many	TRBV5-4	TRBD2	TRBJ2-3	CASSLAGTSGSRLSDTQYF	TGTGCCAGCAGCTTGGCGGGGACTAGCGGGAGTCGGCTCAGCGATACGCAGTATTTT
-	TRBV12-3/TRBV12-4	TRBD2	TRBJ2-2	CASSPRTSGVGGLFF	TGTGCCAGCAGCCCGAGGACTAGCGGGGTGGGGGGGCTGTTTTTT
many	TRBV5-1	TRBD2	TRBJ2-1	CASSSLAGGQDNEQFF	TGCGCCAGCAGCTCCTTAGCGGGAGGGCAGGACAATGAGCAGTTCTTC
-	TRBV29-1	TRBD2	TRBJ2-1	CSVVGTGGRNEQFF	TGTAGCGTCGTCGGGACTGGCGGGAGAAATGAGCAGTTCTTC
-	TRBV11-2	-	TRBJ2-1	CASSPLGGGSYSEQLF	TGTGCCAGCAGCCCTCTCGGCGGCGGGTCCTACAGTGAGCAACTCTTC
many	TRBV6-5	-	TRBJ2-7	CASSYVRSSYEQYF	TGTGCCAGCAGTTACGTCAGGAGCTCCTACGAGCAGTACTTC
-	TRBV5-1	TRBD1	TRBJ1-2	CASSWDSRNYGYTF	TGCGCCAGCAGCTGGGACAGTCGTAACTATGGCTACACCTTC
-	TRBV11-2	TRBD2	TRBJ2-1	CASCLAGTSGFGEQFF	TGCGCCAGCTGCTTAGCCGGGACTAGCGGGTTTGGTGAGCAATTCTTC
medium-sized	TRBV11-3	-	TRBJ2-2	CASSFSPTRNTGELFF	TGTGCCAGCAGCTTCTCCCCGACTAGGAACACCGGGGAGCTGTTTTTT
-	TRBV10-3	TRBD1	TRBJ2-2	CAISPGQGLRSGELLF	TGTGCCATCAGTCCCGGACAGGGCCTTCGTTCCGGGGAGCTGCTTTTT
-	TRBV29-1	-	TRBJ2-5	CSVDQQGDFGETQYF	TGCAGCGTTGATCAACAAGGGGATTTCGGGGAGACCCAGTACTTC
many	TRBV12-3/TRBV12-4	TRBD1	TRBJ1-3	CASSPLTGGSGNTIYF	TGTGCCAGCAGTCCCCTGACAGGGGGCTCTGGAAACACCATATATTTT
-	TRBV4-1	TRBD1	TRBJ2-7	CASGQALTGTYEQYF	TGCGCCAGCGGCCAAGCCCTGACAGGGACCTACGAGCAGTACTTC
once	TRBV9	TRBD2	TRBJ2-2	CASSIGTSGSQYTGELFF	TGTGCCAGCAGCATCGGGACTAGCGGGAGCCAGTACACCGGGGAGCTGTTTTTT
-	TRBV12-3/TRBV12-4	-	TRBJ2-7	CAISLRVRRQGGYGQYF	TGTGCCATCAGTTTAAGAGTGAGGAGACAGGGAGGCTACGGGCAGTACTTC
-	TRBV29-1	TRBD1	TRBJ2-2	CSVVDRGVTGKLFF	TGCAGCGTTGTCGACAGGGGGGTTACCGGGAAGCTGTTTTTT
once	TRBV6-1	-	TRBJ2-7	CANSELTCNYEQYF	TGTGCCAACAGTGAACTCACCTGCAACTACGAGCAGTACTTC
-	TRBV11-3	-	TRBJ2-1	CASSLDPRSFPYNEHFF	TGTGCCAGTAGCTTAGATCCCAGGAGTTTTCCCTACAATGAGCACTTCTTC